The present entry profiles one T cell receptor beta chain with its context. The antigen remains unidentified. Per germline, CDR1 SGHDT and CDR2 YYEEEE. The CDR3 is 14 residues long. V lost 4 bases to trimming and J lost 3 bases; unmatched junction nucleotides: 6. The sample is drawn from a study of T-cell reconstitution after alpha-beta-depleted transplantation in children. General study points: At around two months after transplant, the alpha-beta T cells were reportedly derived from several hundred expanded clones that came from non-depleted graft cells. After one year, T-cell counts and TCRbeta diversity mostly came from new T cells.

Preparation of the TCRbeta library used unique molecular identifiers. MiXCR, run by TCRdb on the PCR reads, gives a single entry per CDR3 protein. Of approximately 210,000 distinct CDR3 sequences listed, roughly 15% are singletons. The sample was PBMCs, mostly from graft donor cells, taken 360 days after TCRalphabeta/CD19-depleted stem cell transplant. This clonotype was obtained from a male patient aged 2 to 9 who had a stem cell transplant for acute lymphoblastic leukemia, so the T cells may come from the graft donor. The chain has TRBV5-6 and TRBJ1-2; TRBD1 agrees at 7 bases. This CDR3 is CASSPTGVHYGYTF. CDR3 nucleotides: TGTGCCAGCAGCCCCACAGGGGTTCACTATGGCTACACCTTC.